These 8 T cell receptor beta chains share one sample of origin, sequenced in a study of CD8 T cells in ankylosing spondylitis. TCRdb reprocessed the 5' RACE reads with MiXCR, giving one entry per CDR3 protein. The table has under 250,000 distinct CDR3 sequences, roughly 24% seen once. The sequenced sample was blood, either unsorted or a sorted T cell fraction (not recorded which). These receptors originate from a male donor with ankylosing spondylitis or in good health (not recorded which).

This clonotype was counted between two and nine times. The V gene is TRBV20-1, the J gene TRBJ2-7, with TRBD2 matching 12 bases. In germline, CDR1 is DFQATT, CDR2 SNEGSKA (reference sequence). V lost 1 base to trimming and J lost 1 base; unmatched junction nucleotides: 5. This CDR3 has 16 amino acids. The CDR3 protein is CSARGGLAGRSYEQYF. The CDR3 DNA is TGCAGTGCTAGAGGAGGACTAGCGGGACGATCCTACGAGCAGTACTTC.

This clonotype was picked up a small number of times. CDR3: CASSEEPYTYGYTF. Written as DNA, the CDR3 is TGTGCCAGCAGTGAAGAACCATACACCTATGGCTACACCTTC. The chain recombines TRBV25-1 with TRBJ1-2; D remains unclear. Per the germline V gene, CDR1 is MGHDK and CDR2 is SYGVNS. The CDR3 spans 14 residues. V lost 2 bases and J 4 bases, leaving 11 bases between the germline ends.

The rearrangement joins TRBV20-1 to TRBJ1-5; D might be TRBD1 (5 bases). Germline-derived CDR1 and CDR2 are DFQATT and SNEGSKA (reference sequence). V lost 3 bases to trimming and J lost 6 bases, with 15 bases between them. The CDR3 runs 14 residues. The CDR3 spells CSASSNSGGQPQHF. In DNA form, the CDR3 reads TGCAGTGCTAGCTCCAACTCGGGGGGTCAGCCCCAGCATTTT.

The chain joins TRBV20-1 to TRBJ2-7; D is ambiguous. Germline V lookup: CDR1 DFQATT, CDR2 SNEGSKA (reference sequence). This CDR3 spans 11 amino acids. V gave up 3 bases and J gave up 3 bases, with 6 bases separating them. CDR3 nucleotide sequence: TGCAGTGCTAGTGGACGCTACGAGCAGTACTTC. It yields the protein CSASGRYEQYF.

The rearrangement joins TRBV5-1 to TRBJ2-7, with 11 bases that match TRBD2. V shed 1 base and J 1 base; nucleotides not matched to a gene: 16. The CDR3 consists of 20 residues. CDR1 and CDR2 (germline): SGHRS, YFSETQ. The CDR3 nucleotides read TGCGCCAGCAGCTTGCTTGGAGGGGGTAGCGGGAGGGCCGGGTCCTACGAGCAGTACTTC. The encoded protein is CASSLLGGGSGRAGSYEQYF.

Ten or more counts support this clonotype. The rearrangement links TRBV29-1 to TRBJ2-5, with 9 nucleotides matching TRBD2. J lost 4 bases, V lost 1 base, and 4 bases had no gene match. This CDR3 is built from 14 residues. Germline CDR1 reads SQVTM; CDR2 reads ANQGSEA. For the CDR3, the DNA is TGCAGCGTTGAAGGCGGGAGGGCGATAGAGACCCAGTACTTC. Amino acid sequence: CSVEGGRAIETQYF.

This clonotype has at least ten counts. This chain uses TRBV5-1 with TRBJ2-7; D is possibly TRBD1 or TRBD2 (5 bases each). The V gene's germline CDR1 is SGHRS and CDR2 YFSETQ. V was cut by 0 bases and J by 9 bases, with 16 bases left in between. The CDR3 is 14 amino acids. The CDR3 protein is CASSLGGTDRVQYF. CDR3 coding DNA: TGCGCCAGCAGCTTGGGAGGGACCGACCGTGTGCAGTACTTC.

This clonotype has a count of ten or more. The V call is TRBV24-1, the J call TRBJ2-1, with D perhaps TRBD2 (7 bases). Germline V gene data show CDR1 as KGHDR and CDR2 as SFDVKD. The CDR3 loop spans 15 amino acids. V dropped 5 bases and J dropped 3 bases, with 13 bases sitting between them. The CDR3 bases are TGTGCCACCAGTGTTGCGGGGGCGCGCTACAATGAGCAGTTCTTC. This codes for CATSVAGARYNEQFF.